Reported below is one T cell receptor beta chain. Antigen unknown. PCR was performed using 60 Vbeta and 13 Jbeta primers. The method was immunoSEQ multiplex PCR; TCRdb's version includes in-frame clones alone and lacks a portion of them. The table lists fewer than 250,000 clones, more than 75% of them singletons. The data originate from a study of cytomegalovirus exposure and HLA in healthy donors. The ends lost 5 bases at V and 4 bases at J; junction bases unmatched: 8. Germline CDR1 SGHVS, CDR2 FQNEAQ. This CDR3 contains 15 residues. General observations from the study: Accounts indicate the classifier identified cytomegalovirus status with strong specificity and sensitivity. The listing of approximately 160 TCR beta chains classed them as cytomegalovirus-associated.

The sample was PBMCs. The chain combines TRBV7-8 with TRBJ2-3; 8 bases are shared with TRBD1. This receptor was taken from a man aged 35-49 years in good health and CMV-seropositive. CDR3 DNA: TGTGCCAGCAGCCACACCGGACAGGGTCCAGATACGCAGTATTTT. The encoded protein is CASSHTGQGPDTQYF.